Sequencing of this TCR beta chain was carried out in a study of CD8 T cells in ankylosing spondylitis. The table lists this clonotype with many counts. As yet, its antigen is unknown. CDR1 and CDR2 from the germline V gene are DFQATT and SNEGSKA (reference sequence). The CDR3 runs 14 residues. Trimming took off 6 bases at V and 5 bases at J, with 18 bases between the two ends. Study-wide results and caveats: The disease-linked clones had a CD8+ phenotype and low blood frequencies. Blood from ankylosing spondylitis patients appeared to carry a characteristic eight-variant TCR beta motif.

Using quantitative 5'-RACE with molecular barcodes, the authors made TCR beta libraries. TCRdb redid the calling of the 5' RACE reads with MiXCR, one entry per CDR3 protein. The data hold over 30,000 distinct CDR3 sequences, with roughly an eighth observed a single time. The chain joins TRBV20-1 to TRBJ2-3; TRBD1 is a possible D gene (6 bases). The specimen was synovial fluid, either unsorted or a sorted T cell fraction (not recorded which). This TCR was recovered from a male donor with ankylosing spondylitis. CDR3 sequence (DNA): TGCAGTGCCTCCCCCGGACAGTCGGTAGATACGCAGTATTTT. Amino acid sequence: CSASPGQSVDTQYF.